This TCR beta chain is drawn from a study of preoperative IRX-2 immunotherapy in early breast cancer. Germline V gene data show CDR1 as SGHNT and CDR2 as YENEEA. V lost 5 bases, J lost 0 bases, and 16 bases lay in between. The CDR3 has 16 residues. Method: immunoSEQ multiplex PCR; TCRdb's copy keeps in-frame clones and lacks some. Among 30,000 to 45,000 clones listed, 80% to 90% were seen once. This clone appeared a few times. Regarding treatment: preoperative locoregional IRX-2 cytokine immunotherapy. Samples came from a phase Ib trial of preoperative locoregional IRX-2 cytokine immunotherapy. The receptor's source is a human donor with breast cancer. The source was lymph node tissue, collected after IRX-2 immunotherapy. This chain joins TRBV11-3 and TRBJ1-1, with a tentative D call TRBD1 (6 bases). The CDR3 DNA reads as TGTGCCAGCAGCCACCCAGACAGGCCCATGAACACTGAAGCTTTCTTT. It yields the protein CASSHPDRPMNTEAFF.